This TCR beta chain was recorded in a study of shared clonotypes between healthy human individuals. General study results and limits: Between a handful of donors, naive CD4 clonotypes were shared at a level of about 5%.

Free of recent acute infections or vaccinations, the donors were healthy HIV-negative adults. The study separated CD4+ cells into CD45RA+ naive and CD45RA-negative memory subsets. Some clones are missing from TCRdb's copy, which holds only in-frame ones; the method was immunoSEQ multiplex PCR. The repertoire holds approximately 250,000 clones, with 65% as singletons. Germline V lookup: CDR1 SNHLY, CDR2 FYNNEI. Trimming removed 6 bases from V and 5 bases from J, with 10 bases in between. The CDR3 runs 13 residues. By share, this clone counts as medium-sized (0.01 to 0.1%). Its cognate antigen is unknown.

The chain joins TRBV2 to TRBJ1-4, with D perhaps matching TRBD1 (5 bases). This TCR came from a man aged 30-40 years in good health. Input material: memory CD4+ T cells sorted from blood. Sample subset: CD45RA-negative fraction. This CDR3 is CASRGTGNEKLFF. For the CDR3, the DNA is TGTGCCAGCAGGGGGACGGGAAATGAAAAACTGTTTTTT.